A selection of T cell receptor beta chains follows, all from one sample in a study of control samples from healthy donors and cancer patients. Method: immunoSEQ multiplex PCR; TCRdb's copy keeps in-frame clones and lacks some. The profile covers some 170,000 clones, with roughly 94% appearing a single time and 14% taken by the ten largest. The sequenced sample consisted of PBMCs. The receptors originated from a man aged 60 to 69 with colorectal cancer. CDR3s include the opening cysteine and the closing phenylalanine or tryptophan. Each record gives: V gene, J gene, D gene, clone size, CDR3 DNA, CDR3 protein. D genes are given only for firm matches. Size tells how often a clone was seen (once, few, many) or the class of an expanded clone, and some rows leave it out.

>TRBV12-3/TRBV12-4|TRBJ1-2|NA|NA
TGTGCCAGCAGTTTTGGGACCTCCCCCGGCTACACCTTC
CASSFGTSPGYTF
>TRBV19|TRBJ1-5|TRBD1|NA
TGTGCCAGTAGTATAGATCAGGGGGATCAGCCCCAGCATTTT
CASSIDQGDQPQHF
>TRBV7-2|TRBJ1-5|NA|NA
TGTGCCAGCAGCTTAGCCGTAGATCAGCCCCAGCATTTT
CASSLAVDQPQHF
>TRBV5-1|TRBJ1-4|NA|NA
TGCGCCAGCAGCCAAGCGGCAGGGATGGAAAAACTGTTTTTT
CASSQAAGMEKLFF
>TRBV27|TRBJ1-1|NA|once
TGTGCCAGCAGTTCGGGGGCGAGGACTGAAGCTTTCTTT
CASSSGARTEAFF
>TRBV30|TRBJ1-4|TRBD1|NA
TGTGCCTGCGCCTCGGGACAGGGAACAGAAAAACTGTTTTTT
CACASGQGTEKLFF
>TRBV5-1|TRBJ1-1|NA|NA
TGCGCCAGCAGAACCGGGACGGCGAACACTGAAGCTTTCTTT
CASRTGTANTEAFF
>TRBV7-9|TRBJ2-3|NA|NA
TGTGCCAGCAGCTTAAGGCGACCGATTTCTAGCACAGATACGCAGTATTTT
CASSLRRPISSTDTQYF
>TRBV5-1|TRBJ2-7|TRBD1|once
TGCGCCAGCAGCCCGGGACAGGGGATTTCCTACGAGCAGTACTTC
CASSPGQGISYEQYF
>TRBV18|TRBJ1-1|TRBD1|NA
TGTGCCAGCTCACCGACAGGGGCGCAGGGGATCACTGAAGCTTTCTTT
CASSPTGAQGITEAFF